Listed below are T cell receptor beta chains from one sample, sequenced in a study of shared T cell receptors in the human thymus. Data came from immunoSEQ multiplex PCR; TCRdb stores just in-frame clones and leaves some out. The sample holds about 540,000 clones, 78% seen once. These records were also assigned to another study, of human thymus T cells.

Specimen: thymocytes. These receptors came from a boy less than two years old with a congenital heart defect. Each CDR3 is given with its conserved first and last residue. A D gene is named only where the DNA matches it firmly. A clone size is listed for some rows: how often the clone was seen (once, few, many), or a class if it is expanded.

j_gene: TRBJ2-5; abundance: .; len: 14; v_gene: TRBV11-3; d_gene: TRBD1; CDR3aa: CASSKGQGAKTQYF; CDR3nt: TGTGCCAGCAGCAAAGGACAGGGGGCAAAGACCCAGTACTTC
j_gene: TRBJ2-5; abundance: .; len: 14; v_gene: TRBV7-2; d_gene: .; CDR3aa: CASSQRVAQETQYF; CDR3nt: TGTGCCAGCAGCCAGCGGGTGGCCCAAGAGACCCAGTACTTC
j_gene: TRBJ1-3; abundance: few; len: 14; v_gene: TRBV7-4; d_gene: .; CDR3aa: CASSLLPSGNTIYF; CDR3nt: TGTGCCAGCAGCTTACTCCCCTCTGGAAACACCATATATTTT
j_gene: TRBJ1-1; abundance: .; len: 11; v_gene: TRBV10-3; d_gene: .; CDR3aa: CAIMANTEAFF; CDR3nt: TGTGCCATCATGGCCAACACTGAAGCTTTCTTT
j_gene: TRBJ2-7; abundance: .; len: 14; v_gene: TRBV10-2; d_gene: TRBD2; CDR3aa: CAASGRGSIYEQYF; CDR3nt: TGCGCCGCCAGCGGGAGGGGATCTATATACGAGCAGTACTTC
j_gene: TRBJ1-5; abundance: .; len: 17; v_gene: TRBV19; d_gene: TRBD1; CDR3aa: CASSITRQGVTGQPQHF; CDR3nt: TGTGCCAGTAGTATTACGCGACAGGGTGTCACAGGACAGCCCCAGCATTTT
j_gene: TRBJ2-3; abundance: .; len: 15; v_gene: TRBV18; d_gene: .; CDR3aa: CASSPVGVATDTQYF; CDR3nt: TGTGCCAGCTCACCGGTCGGAGTGGCCACAGATACGCAGTATTTT
j_gene: TRBJ2-1; abundance: .; len: 15; v_gene: TRBV6-4; d_gene: TRBD2; CDR3aa: CASSETSGPYNEQFF; CDR3nt: TGTGCCAGCAGTGAGACTAGCGGTCCTTACAATGAGCAGTTCTTC
j_gene: TRBJ2-5; abundance: .; len: 16; v_gene: TRBV5-1; d_gene: TRBD2; CDR3aa: CASSRGLAGGGETQYF; CDR3nt: TGCGCCAGCAGCCGGGGGCTAGCGGGAGGAGGGGAGACCCAGTACTTC
j_gene: TRBJ2-3; abundance: .; len: 14; v_gene: TRBV6-5; d_gene: .; CDR3aa: CASSYLISTDTQYF; CDR3nt: TGTGCCAGCAGTTACTTAATTAGCACAGATACGCAGTATTTT
j_gene: TRBJ2-7; abundance: .; len: 12; v_gene: TRBV30; d_gene: TRBD2; CDR3aa: CAWKRETRGQYF; CDR3nt: TGTGCCTGGAAGCGGGAGACCAGGGGGCAGTACTTC
j_gene: TRBJ2-1; abundance: few; len: 15; v_gene: TRBV4-1; d_gene: TRBD2; CDR3aa: CASSWSGSSYNEQFF; CDR3nt: TGCGCCAGCAGCTGGAGCGGGAGCTCCTACAATGAGCAGTTCTTC
j_gene: TRBJ2-7; abundance: few; len: 14; v_gene: TRBV7-2; d_gene: TRBD1; CDR3aa: CASSPGQGAYEQYF; CDR3nt: TGTGCCAGCAGCCCGGGACAGGGGGCCTACGAGCAGTACTTC
j_gene: TRBJ2-7; abundance: .; len: 13; v_gene: TRBV27; d_gene: .; CDR3aa: CASSLNATYEQYF; CDR3nt: TGTGCCAGCAGTTTAAATGCTACCTACGAGCAGTACTTC
j_gene: TRBJ1-5; abundance: .; len: 21; v_gene: TRBV4-2; d_gene: TRBD1; CDR3aa: CASSQELPGQKGYGDNQPQHF; CDR3nt: TGTGCCAGCAGCCAGGAACTACCGGGACAGAAAGGGTATGGGGACAATCAGCCCCAGCATTTT
j_gene: TRBJ1-2; abundance: .; len: 15; v_gene: TRBV27; d_gene: .; CDR3aa: CASSAAARANYGYTF; CDR3nt: TGTGCCAGCAGTGCTGCGGCCCGTGCTAACTATGGCTACACCTTC
j_gene: TRBJ2-1; abundance: .; len: 13; v_gene: TRBV11-3; d_gene: .; CDR3aa: CASRSSSYNEQFF; CDR3nt: TGTGCCAGCAGATCGAGCTCCTACAATGAGCAGTTCTTC
j_gene: TRBJ1-1; abundance: .; len: 13; v_gene: TRBV29-1; d_gene: .; CDR3aa: CSVERIMNTEAFF; CDR3nt: TGCAGCGTTGAGAGGATCATGAACACTGAAGCTTTCTTT
j_gene: TRBJ2-7; abundance: .; len: 13; v_gene: TRBV2; d_gene: TRBD1; CDR3aa: CAFHGDSSYEQYF; CDR3nt: TGTGCCTTTCATGGGGACAGTTCCTACGAGCAGTACTTC
j_gene: TRBJ2-7; abundance: .; len: 14; v_gene: TRBV6-4; d_gene: .; CDR3aa: CASSGVGRAEEQYF; CDR3nt: TGTGCCAGCAGTGGGGTCGGGAGAGCAGAAGAGCAGTACTTC
j_gene: TRBJ1-5; abundance: .; len: 14; v_gene: TRBV30; d_gene: TRBD1; CDR3aa: CAWSGDRVGQPQHF; CDR3nt: TGTGCCTGGAGTGGGGACAGGGTGGGGCAGCCCCAGCATTTT
j_gene: TRBJ2-7; abundance: .; len: 15; v_gene: TRBV25-1; d_gene: TRBD1; CDR3aa: CASSDGTGGVWEQYF; CDR3nt: TGTGCCAGCAGTGACGGGACAGGTGGGGTATGGGAGCAGTACTTC
j_gene: TRBJ1-1; abundance: .; len: 15; v_gene: TRBV2; d_gene: TRBD1; CDR3aa: CASSEDGTGDDEAFF; CDR3nt: TGTGCCAGCAGTGAAGACGGGACAGGGGACGATGAAGCTTTCTTT
j_gene: TRBJ2-3; abundance: .; len: 15; v_gene: TRBV2; d_gene: TRBD2; CDR3aa: CASSEGLARSHTQYF; CDR3nt: TGTGCCAGCAGTGAGGGACTAGCGAGGTCACATACGCAGTATTTT
j_gene: TRBJ2-1; abundance: once; len: 17; v_gene: TRBV7-2; d_gene: TRBD2; CDR3aa: CASNPTTSGGTYNEQFF; CDR3nt: TGTGCCAGCAACCCCACAACTAGCGGGGGCACCTACAATGAGCAGTTCTTC
j_gene: TRBJ1-2; abundance: .; len: 17; v_gene: TRBV27; d_gene: .; CDR3aa: CASSPGTYRDGDYGYTF; CDR3nt: TGTGCCAGCAGCCCTGGTACGTACAGGGACGGTGACTATGGCTACACCTTC
j_gene: TRBJ2-3; abundance: .; len: 17; v_gene: TRBV9; d_gene: TRBD2; CDR3aa: CASSPTGERGPTDTQYF; CDR3nt: TGTGCCAGCAGCCCCACCGGAGAGCGGGGGCCCACAGATACGCAGTATTTT
j_gene: TRBJ2-2; abundance: .; len: 17; v_gene: TRBV29-1; d_gene: TRBD2; CDR3aa: CSVPKGGRGTQSGELFF; CDR3nt: TGCAGCGTCCCCAAGGGCGGGCGGGGGACGCAGTCCGGGGAGCTGTTTTTT
j_gene: TRBJ2-3; abundance: .; len: 16; v_gene: TRBV14; d_gene: TRBD2; CDR3aa: CASSRALAGGPDTQYF; CDR3nt: TGTGCCAGCAGCCGGGCACTAGCGGGTGGGCCAGATACGCAGTATTTT
j_gene: TRBJ2-7; abundance: few; len: 17; v_gene: TRBV2; d_gene: .; CDR3aa: CASSASGRSRGPHEQYF; CDR3nt: TGTGCCAGCAGTGCCAGCGGGCGTTCCCGGGGTCCTCACGAGCAGTACTTC
j_gene: TRBJ2-7; abundance: .; len: 15; v_gene: TRBV7-2; d_gene: TRBD2; CDR3aa: CASSLIAGNSYEQYF; CDR3nt: TGTGCCAGCAGCTTAATAGCGGGGAACTCCTACGAGCAGTACTTC
j_gene: TRBJ1-4; abundance: .; len: 15; v_gene: TRBV7-8; d_gene: .; CDR3aa: CASSLVTATNEKLFF; CDR3nt: TGTGCCAGCAGCTTAGTAACAGCAACTAATGAAAAACTGTTTTTT
j_gene: TRBJ2-7; abundance: once; len: 16; v_gene: TRBV6-7; d_gene: TRBD1; CDR3aa: CASSDEGTGGTYEQYF; CDR3nt: TGTGCCAGCAGTGACGAGGGGACAGGGGGCACCTACGAGCAGTACTTC
j_gene: TRBJ2-7; abundance: .; len: 15; v_gene: TRBV28; d_gene: .; CDR3aa: CASSLRRDSSYEQYF; CDR3nt: TGTGCCAGCAGTTTACGGAGGGACAGTTCCTACGAGCAGTACTTC
j_gene: TRBJ2-4; abundance: .; len: 13; v_gene: TRBV30; d_gene: TRBD2; CDR3aa: CAWAGGVKNIQYF; CDR3nt: TGTGCTTGGGCGGGGGGCGTCAAAAACATTCAGTACTTC
j_gene: TRBJ2-3; abundance: .; len: 16; v_gene: TRBV7-9; d_gene: TRBD2; CDR3aa: CASSQRLAGEADTQYF; CDR3nt: TGTGCCAGCAGCCAAAGACTAGCGGGAGAGGCAGATACGCAGTATTTT
j_gene: TRBJ1-5; abundance: .; len: 14; v_gene: TRBV6-5; d_gene: .; CDR3aa: CASETLESNQPQHF; CDR3nt: TGTGCCAGCGAAACGCTGGAGAGCAATCAGCCCCAGCATTTT
j_gene: TRBJ1-5; abundance: .; len: 13; v_gene: TRBV6-6; d_gene: .; CDR3aa: CASTTDSNQPQHF; CDR3nt: TGTGCCAGCACGACCGACAGTAATCAGCCCCAGCATTTT
j_gene: TRBJ1-4; abundance: once; len: 14; v_gene: TRBV6-1; d_gene: TRBD1; CDR3aa: CASSVTGGREKLFF; CDR3nt: TGTGCCAGCAGTGTCACAGGGGGCAGAGAAAAACTGTTTTTT
j_gene: TRBJ2-1; abundance: .; len: 16; v_gene: TRBV2; d_gene: TRBD2; CDR3aa: CASRATSGSSHNEQFF; CDR3nt: TGTGCCAGCAGAGCAACTAGCGGTTCTTCCCACAATGAGCAGTTCTTC
j_gene: TRBJ2-7; abundance: .; len: 15; v_gene: TRBV7-3; d_gene: .; CDR3aa: CASSLEGVTSYEQYF; CDR3nt: TGTGCCAGCAGCTTAGAGGGGGTTACCTCCTACGAGCAGTACTTC
j_gene: TRBJ1-5; abundance: .; len: 15; v_gene: TRBV2; d_gene: .; CDR3aa: CASSEVGGSNQPQHF; CDR3nt: TGTGCCAGCAGTGAGGTAGGGGGTAGCAATCAGCCCCAGCATTTT
j_gene: TRBJ2-3; abundance: .; len: 14; v_gene: TRBV6-5; d_gene: TRBD1; CDR3aa: CASSSDRGGDTQYF; CDR3nt: TGTGCCAGCAGTTCGGACAGGGGAGGCGATACGCAGTATTTT
j_gene: TRBJ1-1; abundance: .; len: 16; v_gene: TRBV4-3; d_gene: .; CDR3aa: CASSQVADSGDTEAFF; CDR3nt: TGCGCCAGCAGCCAAGTGGCAGACTCCGGCGACACTGAAGCTTTCTTT
j_gene: TRBJ2-7; abundance: once; len: 13; v_gene: TRBV7-9; d_gene: TRBD2; CDR3aa: CASSWGGSYEQYF; CDR3nt: TGTGCCAGCAGCTGGGGGGGCTCCTACGAGCAGTACTTC
j_gene: TRBJ1-2; abundance: .; len: 15; v_gene: TRBV10-2; d_gene: .; CDR3aa: CASSEDQGTNYGYTF; CDR3nt: TGCGCCAGCAGTGAGGACCAGGGGACCAACTATGGCTACACCTTC
j_gene: TRBJ2-7; abundance: .; len: 16; v_gene: TRBV7-6; d_gene: TRBD2; CDR3aa: CASSLVNGTRSYEQYF; CDR3nt: TGTGCCAGCAGCTTAGTGAACGGGACTAGGTCCTACGAGCAGTACTTC
j_gene: TRBJ1-4; abundance: .; len: 15; v_gene: TRBV10-2; d_gene: TRBD1; CDR3aa: CASKNRDRENEKLFF; CDR3nt: TGCGCCAGCAAAAACCGGGACAGGGAAAATGAAAAACTGTTTTTT
j_gene: TRBJ2-5; abundance: .; len: 14; v_gene: TRBV6-1; d_gene: .; CDR3aa: CASNNPQGGETQYF; CDR3nt: TGTGCCAGCAACAACCCACAGGGAGGGGAGACCCAGTACTTC
j_gene: TRBJ2-7; abundance: .; len: 16; v_gene: TRBV7-9; d_gene: TRBD2; CDR3aa: CASSLVGTSGFHEQYF; CDR3nt: TGTGCCAGCAGCTTGGTGGGGACTAGCGGCTTTCACGAGCAGTACTTC
j_gene: TRBJ2-7; abundance: once; len: 12; v_gene: TRBV4-2; d_gene: .; CDR3aa: CASSQEGNEQYF; CDR3nt: TGTGCCAGCAGCCAGGAGGGAAACGAGCAGTACTTC
j_gene: TRBJ2-7; abundance: .; len: 18; v_gene: TRBV5-6; d_gene: .; CDR3aa: CASSLAAVAGPREYEQYF; CDR3nt: TGTGCCAGCAGCTTGGCTGCGGTTGCCGGGCCGAGGGAGTACGAGCAGTACTTC
j_gene: TRBJ2-1; abundance: .; len: 13; v_gene: TRBV27; d_gene: TRBD1; CDR3aa: CASMAGGIDEQFF; CDR3nt: TGTGCCAGCATGGCAGGGGGTATAGATGAGCAGTTCTTC